This TCR beta chain was captured by sequencing in a study of T cell changes during pregnancy in multiple sclerosis. Profiling relied on immunoSEQ multiplex PCR, and the TCRdb table lists in-frame clones only, not all of them. The sample yields roughly 46,000 clones, about 92% seen once. Germline lookup yields CDR1 LNHDA and CDR2 SQIVND (reference sequence). V lost 11 bases, J lost 4 bases, and 15 bases stayed unmatched. CDR3 length equals 16 residues. This TCR was sampled from a female donor with multiple sclerosis, enrolled in a pregnancy study. Material: peripheral blood, obtained in the third trimester of pregnancy. V gene TRBV19 combines with J gene TRBJ2-7, with 12 positions matching TRBD1. The CDR3 bases are TGTGCCTCTTCCCCGACCGGGACAGGGGGCGGGTACGAGCAGTACTTC. Protein: CASSPTGTGGGYEQYF.